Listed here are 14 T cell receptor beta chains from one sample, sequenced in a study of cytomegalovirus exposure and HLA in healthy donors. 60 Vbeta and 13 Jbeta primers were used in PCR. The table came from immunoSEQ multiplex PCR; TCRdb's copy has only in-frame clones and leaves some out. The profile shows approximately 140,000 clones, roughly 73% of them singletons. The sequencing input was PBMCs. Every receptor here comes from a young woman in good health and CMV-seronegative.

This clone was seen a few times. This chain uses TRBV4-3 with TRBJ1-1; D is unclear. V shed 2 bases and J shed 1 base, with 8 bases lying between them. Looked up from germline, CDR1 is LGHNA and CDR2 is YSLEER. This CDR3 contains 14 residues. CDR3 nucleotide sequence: TGCGCCAGCAGCCAACTGAGGAAGAACACTGAAGCTTTCTTT. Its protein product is CASSQLRKNTEAFF.

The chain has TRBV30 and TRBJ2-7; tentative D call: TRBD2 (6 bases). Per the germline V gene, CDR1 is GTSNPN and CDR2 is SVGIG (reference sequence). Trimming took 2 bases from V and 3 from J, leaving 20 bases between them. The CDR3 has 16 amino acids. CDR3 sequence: CAWSLGWRGRGYEQYV. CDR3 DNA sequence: TGTGCCTGGAGTCTCGGGTGGAGGGGAAGGGGCTACGAGCAGTACGTC.

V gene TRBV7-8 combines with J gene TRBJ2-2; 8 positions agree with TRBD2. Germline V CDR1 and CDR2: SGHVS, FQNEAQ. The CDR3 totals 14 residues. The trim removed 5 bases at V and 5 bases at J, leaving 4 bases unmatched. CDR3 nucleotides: TGTGCCAGCAGCCGCCGGGGGGGGACCGGGGAGCTGTTTTTT. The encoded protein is CASSRRGGTGELFF.

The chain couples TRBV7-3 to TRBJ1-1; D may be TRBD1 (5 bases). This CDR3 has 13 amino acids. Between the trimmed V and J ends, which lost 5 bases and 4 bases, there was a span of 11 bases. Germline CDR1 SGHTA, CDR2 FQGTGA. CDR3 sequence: CASSSYGATEAFF. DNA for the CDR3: TGTGCCAGCAGCAGCTATGGGGCCACTGAAGCTTTCTTT.

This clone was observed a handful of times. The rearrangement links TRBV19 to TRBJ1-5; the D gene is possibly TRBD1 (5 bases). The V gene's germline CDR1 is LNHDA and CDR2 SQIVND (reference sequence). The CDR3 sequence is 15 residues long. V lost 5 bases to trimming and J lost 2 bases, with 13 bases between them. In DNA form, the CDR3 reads TGTGCCAGTAGTCCTGGGGGGTCCGGCAATCAGCCCCAGCATTTT. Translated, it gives CASSPGGSGNQPQHF.

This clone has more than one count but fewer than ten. The CDR3 coding sequence is TGTGCCAGCAGGTACAGGGGAATGAACACTGAAGCTTTCTTT. Its translation: CASRYRGMNTEAFF. The gene calls are TRBV2 and TRBJ1-1; TRBD1 matches 7 bases. Trimming at V came to 6 bases and at J to 0 bases, leaving 4 bases not matched to a gene. The CDR3 spans 14 residues. CDR1 is SNHLY and CDR2 is FYNNEI in the germline V gene.

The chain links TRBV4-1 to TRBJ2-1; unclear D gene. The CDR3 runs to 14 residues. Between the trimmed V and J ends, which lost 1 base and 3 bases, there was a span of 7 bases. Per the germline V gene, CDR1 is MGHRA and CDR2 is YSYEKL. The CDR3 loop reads CASSQGLVYNEQFF. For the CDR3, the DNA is TGCGCCAGCAGCCAAGGGCTGGTCTACAATGAGCAGTTCTTC.

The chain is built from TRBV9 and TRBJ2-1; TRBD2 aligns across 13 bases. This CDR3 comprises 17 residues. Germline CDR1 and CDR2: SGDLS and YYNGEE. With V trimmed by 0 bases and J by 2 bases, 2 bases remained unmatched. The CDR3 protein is CASSVGGTSGTYNEQFF. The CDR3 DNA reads TGTGCCAGCAGCGTAGGAGGGACTAGCGGGACCTACAATGAGCAGTTCTTC.

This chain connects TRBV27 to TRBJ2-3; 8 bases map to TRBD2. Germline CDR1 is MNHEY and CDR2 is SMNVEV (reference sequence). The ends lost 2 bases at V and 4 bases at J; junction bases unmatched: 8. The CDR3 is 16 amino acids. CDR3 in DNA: TGTGCCAGCAGTTTAGGGGTTAGCGGGGTTTCAGATACGCAGTATTTT. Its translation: CASSLGVSGVSDTQYF.

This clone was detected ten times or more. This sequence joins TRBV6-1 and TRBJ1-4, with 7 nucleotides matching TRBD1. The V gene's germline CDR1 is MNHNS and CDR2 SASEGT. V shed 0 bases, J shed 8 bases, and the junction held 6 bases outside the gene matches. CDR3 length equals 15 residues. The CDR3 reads CASSEAQGEYEKLFF. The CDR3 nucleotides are TGTGCCAGCAGTGAAGCTCAGGGGGAGTACGAAAAACTGTTTTTT.

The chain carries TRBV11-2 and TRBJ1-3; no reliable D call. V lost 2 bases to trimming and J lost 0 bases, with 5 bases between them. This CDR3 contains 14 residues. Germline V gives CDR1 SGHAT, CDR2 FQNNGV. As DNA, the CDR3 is TGTGCCAGCAGCTTACTAGGCTCTGGAAACACCATATATTTT. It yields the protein CASSLLGSGNTIYF.

CDR3 sequence reads: CASSYGRNTEAFF. The DNA of the CDR3 is TGTGCCAGCAGTTACGGCAGAAACACTGAAGCTTTCTTT. The chain couples TRBV6-5 to TRBJ1-1; D gene unclear. With 2 bases removed from V and 2 bases from J, the gap between germline ends came to 6 bases. CDR1 is MNHEY, CDR2 SVGAGI, per germline. The CDR3 runs to 13 residues.

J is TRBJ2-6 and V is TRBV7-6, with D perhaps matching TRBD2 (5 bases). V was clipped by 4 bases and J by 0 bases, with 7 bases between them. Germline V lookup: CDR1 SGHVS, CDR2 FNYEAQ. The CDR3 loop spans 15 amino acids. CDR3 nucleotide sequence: TGTGCCAGCAGCTCCGAGGGCTCTGGGGCCAACGTCCTGACTTTC. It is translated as CASSSEGSGANVLTF.

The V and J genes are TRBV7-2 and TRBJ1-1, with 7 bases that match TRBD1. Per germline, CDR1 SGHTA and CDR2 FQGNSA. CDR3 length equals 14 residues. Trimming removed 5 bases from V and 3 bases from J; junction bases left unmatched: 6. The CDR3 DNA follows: TGTGCCAGCAGCCTTAACAGGGGATACACTGAAGCTTTCTTT. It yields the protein CASSLNRGYTEAFF.